This TCR beta chain stems from a study of control samples from healthy donors and cancer patients. The table lists this clone with a count of one. Distinct nucleotide sequences in the sample also encode this CDR3. The CDR3 extends over 15 amino acids. The V gene lost 0 bases and the J gene lost 0 bases, with 7 bases spanning the gap. Germline CDR1 SGDLS, CDR2 YYNGEE. This table comes from immunoSEQ multiplex PCR, and its TCRdb copy is limited to in-frame clones, with some not included. The sample has 150,000 or so clones, around 93% seen once. The TCR originated in a woman aged 50 to 65 in good health. The sample comprised blood. The rearrangement links TRBV9 to TRBJ1-5; D not certain. CDR3 nucleotides: TGTGCCAGCAGCGTAGACCCAGATAGCAATCAGCCCCAGCATTTT. Amino acids: CASSVDPDSNQPQHF.